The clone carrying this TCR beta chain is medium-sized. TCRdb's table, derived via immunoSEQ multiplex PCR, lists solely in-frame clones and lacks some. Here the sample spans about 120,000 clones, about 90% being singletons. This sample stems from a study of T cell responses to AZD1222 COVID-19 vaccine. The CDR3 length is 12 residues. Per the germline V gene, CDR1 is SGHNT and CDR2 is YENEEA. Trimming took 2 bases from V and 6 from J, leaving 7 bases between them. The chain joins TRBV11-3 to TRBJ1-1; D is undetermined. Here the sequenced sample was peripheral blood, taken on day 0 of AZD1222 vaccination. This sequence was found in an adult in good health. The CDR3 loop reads CASSLTWAEAFF. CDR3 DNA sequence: TGTGCCAGCAGCTTAACGTGGGCTGAAGCTTTCTTT. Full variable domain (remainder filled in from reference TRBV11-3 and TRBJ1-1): EAGVVQSPRYKIIEKKQPVAFWCNPISGHNTLYWYLQNLGQGPELLIRYENEEAVDDSQLPKDRFSAERLKGVDSTLKIQPAELGDSAVYLCASSLTWAEAFFGQGTRLTVV.